A single sample is the source of the 25 T cell receptor beta chains below, sequenced in a study of shared clonotypes between healthy human individuals. The protocol was immunoSEQ multiplex PCR, while the TCRdb copy is restricted to in-frame clones and leaves out a portion. Of 450,000 to 500,000 clones listed, around 80% are singletons. Sequencing was done on a sample of PBMCs. The origin of the receptors is a woman between 40 and 50 years old in good health. Some clones in this sample may be carry-over from other donors' samples.

The CDR3 DNA reads TGTGCCAGTAGTATTGTGTGGAACCCTAGCAATCAGCCCCAGCATTTT. Encoded protein: CASSIVWNPSNQPQHF. The chain links TRBV19 to TRBJ1-5; no reliable D call. Germline V gene sequence: CDR1 LNHDA, CDR2 SQIVND (reference sequence). Deletions cut 3 bases from V and 0 bases from J, with 12 bases between. CDR3 length: 16 residues.

The chain carries TRBV7-3 and TRBJ2-2; tentative D call: TRBD2 (5 bases). V was trimmed by 4 bases and J by 8 bases, leaving 11 bases between them. This CDR3 is 13 amino acids long. In germline, CDR1 is SGHTA, CDR2 FQGTGA. Written as DNA, the CDR3 is TGTGCCAGCAGCTCCGGGATTTCAGGGGAGCTGTTTTTT. Translating gives CASSSGISGELFF.

The chain employs TRBV19 and TRBJ2-2, with TRBD1 matching over 8 bases. The ends lost 8 bases at V and 6 bases at J; junction bases unmatched: 5. The CDR3 contains 13 residues. CDR1 is LNHDA and CDR2 is SQIVND in the germline V gene (reference sequence). CDR3 nucleotide sequence: TGTGCCAGTCGGACAGGGCTCGCCGGGGAGCTGTTTTTT. It translates to CASRTGLAGELFF.

This clone appeared a single time. The rearrangement joins TRBV29-1 to TRBJ1-2; 7 bases agree with TRBD1. J gave up 4 bases and V 6 bases, and 8 bases lay outside the gene matches. The germline V gene encodes CDR1 SQVTM and CDR2 ANQGSEA. The CDR3 runs 13 residues. CDR3 amino acids: CSVYITGVYGYTF. As DNA, the CDR3 is TGCAGCGTCTACATAACAGGGGTCTATGGCTACACCTTC.

This chain uses TRBV18 with TRBJ2-3; the D is unclear. CDR3 length: 13 amino acids. Trimming removed 4 bases at V and 4 bases at J, with 9 bases between. Per germline, CDR1 KGHSH and CDR2 LQKENI. In DNA form, the CDR3 reads TGTGCCAGCTCACGAATAGCTCCAGATACGCAGTATTTT. Translation gives CASSRIAPDTQYF.

The gene calls are TRBV18 and TRBJ1-1; TRBD1 might be the D (5 bases). The CDR3 sequence is 15 residues long. Germline CDR1 reads KGHSH; CDR2 reads LQKENI. Trimming cost V 3 bases and J 1 base, with 12 bases left between them. CDR3 sequence: CASSPRRGPNTEAFF. Written as DNA, the CDR3 is TGTGCCAGCTCACCGCGCCGGGGACCGAACACTGAAGCTTTCTTT.

The chain couples TRBV29-1 to TRBJ2-1; D not resolved. The CDR3 length is 13 residues. From germline, CDR1 is SQVTM and CDR2 ANQGSEA. Between the trimmed V and J ends, which lost 2 bases and 2 bases, there was a span of 7 bases. CDR3 amino acids: CSVESPTYNEQFF. CDR3 coding DNA: TGCAGCGTTGAAAGCCCCACCTACAATGAGCAGTTCTTC.

The V and J genes are TRBV2 and TRBJ2-5; 12 nucleotides agree with TRBD1. The V and J ends lost 10 bases and 6 bases, in that order; junction bases with no gene match: 12. The germline V gene encodes CDR1 SNHLY and CDR2 FYNNEI. CDR3 length: 15 amino acids. CDR3 DNA sequence: TGTGCCACCTGTCCCGGGACAGGGGGCGGTCAGACCCAGTACTTC. Amino acids: CATCPGTGGGQTQYF.

The rearrangement uses TRBV7-9 and TRBJ2-1, with 10 bases matching TRBD2. The length of the CDR3 is 16 residues. V lost 4 bases to trimming and J lost 0 bases; unmatched junction nucleotides: 3. CDR1 and CDR2 (germline): SEHNR, FQNEAQ (reference sequence). The CDR3, as DNA: TGTGCCAGCAGCTGGACTAGCGGCCACTCCTACAATGAGCAGTTCTTC. Translation gives CASSWTSGHSYNEQFF. The variable domain in full, completed from reference TRBV7-9 and TRBJ2-1, reads DTGVSQNPRHKITKRGQNVTFRCDPISEHNRLYWYRQTLGQGPEFLTYFQNEAQLEKSRLLSDRFSAERPKGSFSTLEIQRTEQGDSAMYLCASSWTSGHSYNEQFFGPGTRLTVL.

The chain joins TRBV27 to TRBJ1-4; tentative D call: TRBD1 (5 bases). The CDR3 runs 14 residues. From germline, CDR1 is MNHEY and CDR2 SMNVEV (reference sequence). Between the trimmed V and J ends, which lost 5 bases and 11 bases, there was a span of 18 bases. The CDR3 reads CASSIDPVRGKLFF. Written as DNA, the CDR3 is TGTGCCAGCAGTATAGACCCGGTTAGGGGCAAACTGTTTTTT.

The chain recombines TRBV29-1 with TRBJ2-7; 11 bases are shared with TRBD2. The CDR3 covers 16 residues. Germline V gives CDR1 SQVTM, CDR2 ANQGSEA. Trimming took 4 bases from V and 7 from J; bases not matched to a gene: 15. This CDR3 is CSVGMLAGGPLGEQYF. The CDR3 DNA sequence: TGCAGCGTTGGGATGTTAGCGGGAGGGCCTTTGGGAGAGCAGTACTTC.

The rearrangement uses TRBV14 and TRBJ1-2, with a possible D match to TRBD1 (6 bases). The CDR3 is 15 amino acids. V was cut by 2 bases and J by 6 bases, with 16 bases left in between. Germline V CDR1 and CDR2: SGHDN, FVKESK. The chain's CDR3 is CASSQFRGRGHGYTF. The CDR3 DNA reads TGTGCCAGCAGCCAATTTCGCGGCAGGGGTCATGGCTACACCTTC.

The table lists this clone with a count of one. The chain combines TRBV7-2 with TRBJ2-3; TRBD2 might be the D (6 bases). This CDR3 is built from 16 residues. Germline CDR1 reads SGHTA; CDR2 reads FQGNSA. V shed 0 bases and J shed 6 bases, with 16 bases lying between them. The chain's CDR3 is CASSLAVRDLPDTQYF. In DNA, the CDR3 is TGTGCCAGCAGCTTAGCGGTGCGGGACCTCCCCGATACGCAGTATTTT. Together with reference TRBV7-2 and TRBJ2-3, the CDR3 gives the full variable domain: GAGVSQSPSNKVTEKGKDVELRCDPISGHTALYWYRQSLGQGLEFLIYFQGNSAPDKSGLPSDRFSAERTGGSVSTLTIQRTQQEDSAVYLCASSLAVRDLPDTQYFGPGTRLTVL.

The rearrangement joins TRBV7-9 to TRBJ1-4, with D uncertain. From germline, CDR1 is SEHNR and CDR2 FQNEAQ (reference sequence). V lost 5 bases and J 4 bases, leaving 14 bases between the germline ends. The CDR3 is 15 amino acids. The CDR3 nucleotides are TGTGCCAGCAGCCCAGACGGAGCCAATAATGAAAAACTGTTTTTT. Translated: CASSPDGANNEKLFF. The entire variable domain, with the rest obtained from reference TRBV7-9 and TRBJ1-4, is as follows: DTGVSQNPRHKITKRGQNVTFRCDPISEHNRLYWYRQTLGQGPEFLTYFQNEAQLEKSRLLSDRFSAERPKGSFSTLEIQRTEQGDSAMYLCASSPDGANNEKLFFGSGTQLSVL.

This clone was found once. The genes are TRBV18 and TRBJ2-7; D is ambiguous. V was cut by 2 bases and J by 3 bases, with 5 bases left in between. Germline loops: CDR1 KGHSH, CDR2 LQKENI. There are 12 residues in the CDR3. CDR3 region: CASSPGDYEQYF. CDR3 DNA sequence: TGTGCCAGCTCACCAGGCGACTACGAGCAGTACTTC.

This chain uses TRBV28 with TRBJ1-3; D is uncertain. This CDR3 has 15 residues. Germline V lookup: CDR1 MDHEN, CDR2 SYDVKM. Trimming left V 2 bases short and J 3 bases short, with 11 bases between. The CDR3 is CASSLTAFGGNTIYF. The CDR3 DNA follows: TGTGCCAGCAGTTTAACAGCGTTCGGTGGAAACACCATATATTTT.

The sample holds a few counts of this clone. The rearrangement joins TRBV29-1 to TRBJ2-1; D is unresolved. Germline CDR1 is SQVTM and CDR2 is ANQGSEA. Trimming left V 8 bases short and J 4 bases short, with 15 bases between. CDR3 size: 13 residues. The CDR3 protein is CSTRQVGYNEQFF. CDR3 nucleotide sequence: TGCAGCACGAGGCAGGTTGGGTACAATGAGCAGTTCTTC.

The rearrangement uses TRBV7-6 and TRBJ2-3; 7 nucleotides agree with TRBD2. This CDR3 contains 15 residues. Germline CDR1 reads SGHVS; CDR2 reads FNYEAQ. J gave up 0 bases and V 5 bases, and 5 bases lay outside the gene matches. The CDR3 DNA reads as TGTGCCAGCAGCCGCGGGGGAGGGAGCACAGATACGCAGTATTTT. It codes for CASSRGGGSTDTQYF.

The V gene is TRBV18, the J gene TRBJ2-7; tentatively, D is TRBD1 or TRBD2 (5 bases each). V lost 6 bases to trimming and J lost 1 base, with 13 bases between them. In germline, CDR1 is KGHSH, CDR2 LQKENI. CDR3 length: 14 amino acids. DNA for the CDR3: TGTGCCAGCTCCGGGGAAGGGGTATCCTACGAGCAGTACTTC. Its translation: CASSGEGVSYEQYF.

The CDR3 reads CASSLIEGIGELFF. The CDR3 nucleotides read TGTGCCAGCAGCTTAATTGAGGGGATCGGGGAGCTGTTTTTT. This chain joins TRBV7-9 and TRBJ2-2; perhaps D is TRBD1 or TRBD2 (5 bases each). Deletions cut 2 bases from V and 7 bases from J, with 11 bases between. Germline V gene sequence: CDR1 SEHNR, CDR2 FQNEAQ (reference sequence). CDR3 size: 14 residues.

This clone was detected a few times. This sample includes further DNA sequences coding for the same CDR3. This chain joins TRBV7-2 and TRBJ2-7, with TRBD1 identical over 10 bases. The CDR3 loop spans 15 amino acids. The junction had 0 bases not matched to a gene; V was cut back by 1 base and J by 0 bases. CDR1 is SGHTA and CDR2 is FQGNSA in the germline V gene. The CDR3 DNA sequence: TGTGCCAGCAGCTTAGGGACAGGGGGCTCCTACGAGCAGTACTTC. Protein sequence: CASSLGTGGSYEQYF.

The CDR3 spells CASSFGDPGGHNEQFF. The CDR3 DNA is TGCGCCAGCAGCTTCGGGGACCCCGGAGGGCACAATGAGCAGTTCTTC. V usage is TRBV5-1 and J usage is TRBJ2-1; D is possibly TRBD2 (6 bases). Germline assignment: CDR1 SGHRS and CDR2 YFSETQ. With 2 bases removed from V and 5 bases from J, the gap between germline ends came to 17 bases. The CDR3 spans 16 residues.

The chain couples TRBV27 to TRBJ2-7, with 9 bases lining up with TRBD2. The trim removed 3 bases at V and 2 bases at J, leaving 8 bases unmatched. This CDR3 is built from 16 residues. CDR1 and CDR2 (germline): MNHEY, SMNVEV (reference sequence). The CDR3 DNA reads as TGTGCCAGCAGTTTCGCTAGCGGGATTCCACCCTACGAGCAGTACTTC. This translates into CASSFASGIPPYEQYF.

The chain couples TRBV2 to TRBJ1-3; no clear D gene. CDR1 and CDR2 (germline): SNHLY, FYNNEI. V was cut by 8 bases and J by 0 bases, with 8 bases left in between. This CDR3 comprises 13 residues. The CDR3 loop is CASQVNSGNTIYF. The CDR3 bases are TGTGCCAGCCAGGTTAACTCTGGAAACACCATATATTTT.

This chain uses TRBV19 with TRBJ2-5, with D possibly matching TRBD1 (6 bases). CDR1 is LNHDA, CDR2 SQIVND, per germline (reference sequence). Trimming removed 5 bases from V and 3 bases from J, with 10 bases in between. This CDR3 has 13 amino acids. In DNA form, the CDR3 reads TGTGCCAGTAGTCAGGGGACGGAAGAGACCCAGTACTTC. Amino acid sequence: CASSQGTEETQYF. Full variable domain (rest looked up from reference TRBV19 and TRBJ2-5): DGGITQSPKYLFRKEGQNVTLSCEQNLNHDAMYWYRQDPGQGLRLIYYSQIVNDFQKGDIAEGYSVSREKKESFPLTVTSAQKNPTAFYLCASSQGTEETQYFGPGTRLLVL.